Included here is one T cell receptor beta chain sequence, with context. After constant-region reverse-primer amplification, full-length variable regions underwent semi-nested PCR with Nested Universal Primer A. MiXCR, applied by TCRdb to the 5' RACE reads, yields one record per CDR3 protein. This table holds about 40,000 distinct CDR3 sequences, about 19% found once. Germline-derived CDR1 and CDR2 are MDHEN and SYDVKM. CDR3 length: 13 amino acids. V lost 5 bases and J 1 base, leaving 8 bases between the germline ends. The V gene is TRBV28, the J gene TRBJ1-1, with D possibly TRBD1 on 5 matching bases. The TCR sequence derives from a female donor with breast cancer. The material sequenced was naive CD4+ T cells sorted from a lymph node. Noted subset: naive CD4+ T cells, CD4+CD45RA+CD25-. The CDR3 spells CASSRQQNTEAFF. The CDR3 DNA follows: TGTGCCAGCAGTAGACAGCAGAACACTGAAGCTTTCTTT.